This T cell receptor (beta chain) was sequenced for a study of CD8 T cells in ankylosing spondylitis. Regarding the study as a whole: Reactive arthritis synovial fluid and blood previously showed some of these motif variants. Reports say disease-linked clones showed up significantly more in matched ankylosing spondylitis synovial fluid.

This clonotype was seen repeatedly, ten times or more. As yet, its antigen is unknown. Scientists made TCR beta libraries using quantitative 5'-RACE with molecular barcodes. TCRdb processed the 5' RACE reads anew with MiXCR; each CDR3 protein has one entry. The sample shows 350,000 to 400,000 distinct CDR3 sequences, roughly 20% of them seen only once. Germline lookup yields CDR1 LGHDT and CDR2 YNNKEL (reference sequence). The CDR3 totals 15 residues. Trimming cost V 4 bases and J 3 bases; bases outside gene matches: 3. The sample was blood, either unsorted or a sorted T cell fraction (not recorded which). This TCR derives from a male donor with ankylosing spondylitis or in good health (not recorded which). V usage is TRBV3-1 and J usage is TRBJ2-4, with TRBD1 matching 10 bases. As DNA, the CDR3 is TGTGCCAGCAGCCCGGGACAGGGGTTCAAAAACATTCAGTACTTC. Residues: CASSPGQGFKNIQYF.